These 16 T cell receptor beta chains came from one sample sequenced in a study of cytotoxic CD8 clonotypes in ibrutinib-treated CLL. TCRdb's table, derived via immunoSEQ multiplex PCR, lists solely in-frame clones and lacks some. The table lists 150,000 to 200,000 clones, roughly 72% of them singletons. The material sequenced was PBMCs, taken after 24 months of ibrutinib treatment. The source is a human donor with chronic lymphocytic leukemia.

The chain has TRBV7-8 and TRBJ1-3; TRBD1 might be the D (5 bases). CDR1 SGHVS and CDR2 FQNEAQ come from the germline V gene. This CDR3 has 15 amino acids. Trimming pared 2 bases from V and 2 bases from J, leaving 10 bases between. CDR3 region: CASSLTARAGNTIYF. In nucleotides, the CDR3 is TGTGCCAGCAGCTTAACGGCCAGGGCTGGAAACACCATATATTTT. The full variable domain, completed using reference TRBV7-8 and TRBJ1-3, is GAGVSQSPRYKVAKRGQDVALRCDPISGHVSLFWYQQALGQGPEFLTYFQNEAQLDKSGLPSDRFFAERPEGSVSTLKIQRTQQEDSAVYLCASSLTARAGNTIYFGEGSWLTVV.

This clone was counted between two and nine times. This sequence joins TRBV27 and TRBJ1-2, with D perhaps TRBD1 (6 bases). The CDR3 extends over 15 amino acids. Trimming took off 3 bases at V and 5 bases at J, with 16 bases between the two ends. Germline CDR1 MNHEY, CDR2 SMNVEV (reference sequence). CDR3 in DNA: TGTGCCAGCAGTTTGGAACAGGGAAACCGGTATGGCTACACCTTC. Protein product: CASSLEQGNRYGYTF.

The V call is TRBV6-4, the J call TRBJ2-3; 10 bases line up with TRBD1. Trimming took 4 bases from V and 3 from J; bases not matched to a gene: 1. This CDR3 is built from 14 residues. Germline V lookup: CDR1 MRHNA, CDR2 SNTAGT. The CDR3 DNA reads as TGTGCCAGCAGTGGGGGACAGGGGACAGATACGCAGTATTTT. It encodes CASSGGQGTDTQYF.

The CDR3 protein is CASSQDTGANVLTF. As DNA, the CDR3 is TGCGCCAGCAGCCAAGATACTGGGGCCAACGTCCTGACTTTC. The chain employs TRBV4-3 and TRBJ2-6; D unresolved. The V gene's germline CDR1 is LGHNA and CDR2 YSLEER. The CDR3 consists of 14 residues. V shed 0 bases and J shed 2 bases, with 2 bases lying between them.

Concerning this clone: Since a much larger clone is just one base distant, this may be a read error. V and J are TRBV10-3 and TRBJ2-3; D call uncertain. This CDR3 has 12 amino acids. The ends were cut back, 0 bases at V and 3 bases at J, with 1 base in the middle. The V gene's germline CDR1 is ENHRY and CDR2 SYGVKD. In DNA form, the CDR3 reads TGTGCCATCAGTGAGTCAACAGATACGCAGTATTTT. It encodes CAISESTDTQYF.

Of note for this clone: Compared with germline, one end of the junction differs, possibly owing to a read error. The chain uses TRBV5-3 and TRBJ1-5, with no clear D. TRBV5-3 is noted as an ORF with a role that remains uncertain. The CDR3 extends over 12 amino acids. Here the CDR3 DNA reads TGTGCCAGCAGCTTAAATAACCAGCCCCAGCATTTT. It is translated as CASSLNNQPQHF.

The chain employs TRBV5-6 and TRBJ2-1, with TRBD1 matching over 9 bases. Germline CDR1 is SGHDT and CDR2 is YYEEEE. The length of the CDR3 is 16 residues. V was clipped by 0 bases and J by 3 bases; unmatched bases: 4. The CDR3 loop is CASSLAWDRVYNEQFF. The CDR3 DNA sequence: TGTGCCAGCAGCTTGGCGTGGGACAGGGTCTACAATGAGCAGTTCTTC.

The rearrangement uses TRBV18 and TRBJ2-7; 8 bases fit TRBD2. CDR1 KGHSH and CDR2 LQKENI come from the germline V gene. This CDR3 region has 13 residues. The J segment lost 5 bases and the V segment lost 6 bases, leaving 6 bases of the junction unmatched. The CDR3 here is CASSREGYDEQYF. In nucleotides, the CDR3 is TGTGCCAGCTCCCGGGAGGGTTACGACGAGCAGTACTTC.

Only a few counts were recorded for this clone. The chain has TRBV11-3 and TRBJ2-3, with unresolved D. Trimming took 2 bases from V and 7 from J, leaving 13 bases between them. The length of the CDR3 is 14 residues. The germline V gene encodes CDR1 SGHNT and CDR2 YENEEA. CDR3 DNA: TGTGCCAGCAGCTTATCCCGCGACTTCCATACGCAGTATTTT. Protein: CASSLSRDFHTQYF.

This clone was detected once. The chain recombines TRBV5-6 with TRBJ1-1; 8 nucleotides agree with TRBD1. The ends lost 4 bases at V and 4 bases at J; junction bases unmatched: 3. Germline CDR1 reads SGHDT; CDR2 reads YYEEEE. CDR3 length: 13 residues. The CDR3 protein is CASSADRATEAFF. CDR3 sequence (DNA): TGTGCCAGCAGCGCGGACAGGGCCACTGAAGCTTTCTTT.

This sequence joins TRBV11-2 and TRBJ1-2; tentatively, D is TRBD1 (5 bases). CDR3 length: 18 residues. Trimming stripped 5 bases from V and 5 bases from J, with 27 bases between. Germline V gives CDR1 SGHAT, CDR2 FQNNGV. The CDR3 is CASSGLGQGEDPGYGYTF. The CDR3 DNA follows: TGTGCCAGCAGCGGCCTCGGGCAGGGTGAGGACCCTGGGTATGGCTACACCTTC. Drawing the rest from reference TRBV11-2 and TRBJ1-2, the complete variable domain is EAGVAQSPRYKIIEKRQSVAFWCNPISGHATLYWYQQILGQGPKLLIQFQNNGVVDDSQLPKDRFSAERLKGVDSTLKIQPAKLEDSAVYLCASSGLGQGEDPGYGYTFGSGTRLTVV.

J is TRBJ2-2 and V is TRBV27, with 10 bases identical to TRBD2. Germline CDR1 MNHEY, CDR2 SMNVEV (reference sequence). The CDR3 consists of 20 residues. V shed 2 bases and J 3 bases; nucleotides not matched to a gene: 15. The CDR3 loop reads CASSLRSLGLAGAHTGELFF. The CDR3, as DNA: TGTGCCAGCAGTTTAAGGTCTCTGGGCCTAGCGGGAGCCCACACCGGGGAGCTGTTTTTT.

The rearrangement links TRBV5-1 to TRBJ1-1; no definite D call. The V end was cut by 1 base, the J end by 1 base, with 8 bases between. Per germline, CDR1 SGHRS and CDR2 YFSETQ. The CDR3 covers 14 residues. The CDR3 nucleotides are TGCGCCAGCAGCTTGAAACCCAGGAACACTGAAGCTTTCTTT. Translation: CASSLKPRNTEAFF.

This CDR3 is CASSLKENSYNEQFF. In DNA, the CDR3 is TGTGCCAGCAGCTTGAAGGAGAACTCCTACAATGAGCAGTTCTTC. The chain uses TRBV5-6 and TRBJ2-1; D remains unclear. V lost 1 base, J lost 0 bases, and 8 bases lay in between. The CDR3 has 15 residues. CDR1 and CDR2 from the germline V gene are SGHDT and YYEEEE.

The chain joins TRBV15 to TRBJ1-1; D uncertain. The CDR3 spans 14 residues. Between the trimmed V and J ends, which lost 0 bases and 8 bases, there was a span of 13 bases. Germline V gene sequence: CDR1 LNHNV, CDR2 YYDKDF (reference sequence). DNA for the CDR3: TGTGCCACCAGCAGAGATCTCAACACAGAAGAAGCTTTCTTT. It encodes CATSRDLNTEEAFF.

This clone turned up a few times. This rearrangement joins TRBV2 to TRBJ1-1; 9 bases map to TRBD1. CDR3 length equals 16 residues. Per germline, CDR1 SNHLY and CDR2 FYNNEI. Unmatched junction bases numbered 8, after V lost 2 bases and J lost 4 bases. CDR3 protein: CASSEQTGGAATEAFF. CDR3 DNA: TGTGCCAGCAGTGAACAAACAGGGGGCGCGGCCACTGAAGCTTTCTTT.